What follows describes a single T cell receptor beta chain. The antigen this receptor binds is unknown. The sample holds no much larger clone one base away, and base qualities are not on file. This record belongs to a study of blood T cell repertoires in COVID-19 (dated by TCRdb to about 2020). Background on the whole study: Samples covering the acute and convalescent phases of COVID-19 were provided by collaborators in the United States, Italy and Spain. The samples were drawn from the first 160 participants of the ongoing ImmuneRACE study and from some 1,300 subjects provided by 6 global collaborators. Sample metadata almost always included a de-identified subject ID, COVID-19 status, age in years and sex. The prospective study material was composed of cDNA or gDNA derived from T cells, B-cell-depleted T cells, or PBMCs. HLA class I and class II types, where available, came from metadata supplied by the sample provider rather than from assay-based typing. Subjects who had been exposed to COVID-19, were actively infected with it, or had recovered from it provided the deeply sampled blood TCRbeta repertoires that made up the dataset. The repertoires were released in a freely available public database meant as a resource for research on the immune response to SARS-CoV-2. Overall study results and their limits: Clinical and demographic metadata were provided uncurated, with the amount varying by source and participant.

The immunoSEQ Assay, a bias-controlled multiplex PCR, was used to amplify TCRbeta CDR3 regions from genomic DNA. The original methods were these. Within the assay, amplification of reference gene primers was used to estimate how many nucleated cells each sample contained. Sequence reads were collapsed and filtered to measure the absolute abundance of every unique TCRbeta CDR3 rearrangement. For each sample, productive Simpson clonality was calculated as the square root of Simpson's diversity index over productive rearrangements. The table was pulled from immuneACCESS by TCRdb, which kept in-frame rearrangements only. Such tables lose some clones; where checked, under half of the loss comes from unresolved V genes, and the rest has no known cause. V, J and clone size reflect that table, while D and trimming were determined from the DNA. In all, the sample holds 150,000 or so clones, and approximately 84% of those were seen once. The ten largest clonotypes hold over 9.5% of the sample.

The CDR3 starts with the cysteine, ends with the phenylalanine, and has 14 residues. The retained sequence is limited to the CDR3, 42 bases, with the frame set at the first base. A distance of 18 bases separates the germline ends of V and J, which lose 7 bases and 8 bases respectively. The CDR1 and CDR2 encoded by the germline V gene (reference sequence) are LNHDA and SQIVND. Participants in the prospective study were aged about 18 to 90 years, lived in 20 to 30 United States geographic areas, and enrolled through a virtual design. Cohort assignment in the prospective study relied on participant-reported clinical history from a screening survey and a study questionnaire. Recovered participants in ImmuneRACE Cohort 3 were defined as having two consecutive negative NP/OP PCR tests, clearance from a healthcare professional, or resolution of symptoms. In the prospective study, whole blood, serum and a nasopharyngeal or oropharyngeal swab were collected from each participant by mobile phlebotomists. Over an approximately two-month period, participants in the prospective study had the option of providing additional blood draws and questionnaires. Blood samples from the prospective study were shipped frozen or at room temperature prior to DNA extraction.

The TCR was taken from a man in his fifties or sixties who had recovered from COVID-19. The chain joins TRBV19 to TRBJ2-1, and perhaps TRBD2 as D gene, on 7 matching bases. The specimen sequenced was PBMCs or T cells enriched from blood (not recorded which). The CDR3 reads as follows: CASKMGGGGYEQFF. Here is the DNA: TGTGCCAGTAAAATGGGCGGCGGGGGCTATGAGCAGTTCTTC. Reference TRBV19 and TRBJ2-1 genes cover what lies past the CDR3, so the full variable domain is DGGITQSPKYLFRKEGQNVTLSCEQNLNHDAMYWYRQDPGQGLRLIYYSQIVNDFQKGDIAEGYSVSREKKESFPLTVTSAQKNPTAFYLCASKMGGGGYEQFFGPGTRLTVL.